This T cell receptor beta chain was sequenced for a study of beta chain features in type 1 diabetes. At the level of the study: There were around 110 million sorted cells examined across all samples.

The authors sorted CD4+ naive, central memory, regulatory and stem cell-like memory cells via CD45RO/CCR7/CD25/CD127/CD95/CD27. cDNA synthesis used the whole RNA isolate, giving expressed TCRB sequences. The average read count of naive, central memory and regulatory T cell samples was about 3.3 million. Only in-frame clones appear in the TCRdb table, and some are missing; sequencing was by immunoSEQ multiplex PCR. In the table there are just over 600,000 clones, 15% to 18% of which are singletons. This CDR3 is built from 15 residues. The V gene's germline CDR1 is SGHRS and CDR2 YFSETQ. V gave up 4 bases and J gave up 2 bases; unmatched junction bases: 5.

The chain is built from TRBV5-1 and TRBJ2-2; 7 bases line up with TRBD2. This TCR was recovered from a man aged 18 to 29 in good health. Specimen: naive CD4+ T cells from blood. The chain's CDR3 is CASSTSGVNTGELFF. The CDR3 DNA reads TGCGCCAGCAGCACGAGCGGGGTAAACACCGGGGAGCTGTTTTTT.